This T cell receptor (beta chain) is drawn from a study of cytomegalovirus exposure and HLA in healthy donors. CDR1 and CDR2 (germline): MGHDK, SYGVNS. The CDR3 has 16 residues. After removal of 4 bases from V and 0 bases from J, the junction contained 7 bases not matched to a gene. Study-level points and caveats: Available immune exposure information was restricted to CMV serostatus only. In vitro testing confirmed three CMV-associated chains as specific for CMV antigens. An observed cluster of highly shared sequence variants was recorded as a likely sequencing artifact.

Details on this clone: Its antigen is unknown.

Healthy bone marrow donors formed the donor group. The PCR used 60 Vbeta and 13 Jbeta primers. The assay was immunoSEQ multiplex PCR, and TCRdb's table has in-frame clones only and misses some. This table has over 90,000 clones, over 70% appearing once. The sequencing input was PBMCs. The receptor was isolated from a middle-aged man in good health and CMV-seropositive. The rearrangement joins TRBV25-1 to TRBJ1-2; 8 bases match TRBD1. CDR3 sequence: CASSVLDREANYGYTF. The DNA of the CDR3 is TGTGCCAGCAGTGTGCTGGACAGGGAAGCTAACTATGGCTACACCTTC.